This T cell receptor beta chain appears in the sequencing data of a study of cytomegalovirus exposure and HLA in healthy donors. The primer mix had 60 Vbeta and 13 Jbeta primers. TCRdb keeps only in-frame clones here, not all; method: immunoSEQ multiplex PCR. This table holds 120,000 to 150,000 clones, around four fifths found once. The CDR3 consists of 14 residues. J lost 7 bases, V lost 2 bases, and 5 bases had no gene match. Germline values: CDR1 SGHVS, CDR2 FQNEAQ. The sequence was collected from a male donor in good health and CMV-seronegative. The chain carries TRBV7-8 and TRBJ2-1; 7 nucleotides line up with TRBD2. The sequenced sample was PBMCs. The chain's CDR3 is CASSLTGGPNEQFF. The DNA of the CDR3 is TGTGCCAGCAGCTTAACGGGAGGACCTAATGAGCAGTTCTTC. Complete variable domain (other parts from reference TRBV7-8 and TRBJ2-1): GAGVSQSPRYKVAKRGQDVALRCDPISGHVSLFWYQQALGQGPEFLTYFQNEAQLDKSGLPSDRFFAERPEGSVSTLKIQRTQQEDSAVYLCASSLTGGPNEQFFGPGTRLTVL.